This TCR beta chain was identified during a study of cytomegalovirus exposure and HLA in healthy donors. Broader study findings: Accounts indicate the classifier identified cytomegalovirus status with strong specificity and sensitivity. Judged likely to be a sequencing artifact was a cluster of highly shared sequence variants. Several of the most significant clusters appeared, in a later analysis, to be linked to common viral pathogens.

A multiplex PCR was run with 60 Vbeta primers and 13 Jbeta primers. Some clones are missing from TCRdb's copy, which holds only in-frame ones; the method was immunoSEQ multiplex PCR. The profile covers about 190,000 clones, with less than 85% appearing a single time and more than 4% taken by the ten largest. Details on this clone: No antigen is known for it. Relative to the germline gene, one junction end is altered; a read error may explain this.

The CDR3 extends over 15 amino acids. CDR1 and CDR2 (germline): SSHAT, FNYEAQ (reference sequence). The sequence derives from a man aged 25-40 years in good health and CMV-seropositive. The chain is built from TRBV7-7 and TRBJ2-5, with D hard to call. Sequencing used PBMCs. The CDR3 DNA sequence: TGTGCTAGCAGCTTAGGCAGAACGATCCAAGAGACCCAGTACTTC. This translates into CASSLGRTIQETQYF.